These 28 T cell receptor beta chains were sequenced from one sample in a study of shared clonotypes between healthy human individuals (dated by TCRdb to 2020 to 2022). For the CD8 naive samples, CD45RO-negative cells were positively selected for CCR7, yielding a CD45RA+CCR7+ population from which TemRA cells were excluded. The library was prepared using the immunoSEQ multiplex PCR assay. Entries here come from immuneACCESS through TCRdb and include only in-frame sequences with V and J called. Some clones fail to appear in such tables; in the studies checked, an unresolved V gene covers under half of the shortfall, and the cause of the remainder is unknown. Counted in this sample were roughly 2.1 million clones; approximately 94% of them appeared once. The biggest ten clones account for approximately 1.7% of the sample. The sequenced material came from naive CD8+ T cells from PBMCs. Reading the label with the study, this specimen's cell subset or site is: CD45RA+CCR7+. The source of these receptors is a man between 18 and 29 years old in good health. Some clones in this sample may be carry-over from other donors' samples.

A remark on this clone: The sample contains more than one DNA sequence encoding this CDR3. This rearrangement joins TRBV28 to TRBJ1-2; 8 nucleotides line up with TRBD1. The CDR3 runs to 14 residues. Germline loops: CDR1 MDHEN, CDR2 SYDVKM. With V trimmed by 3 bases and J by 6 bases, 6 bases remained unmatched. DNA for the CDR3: TGTGCCAGCAGTTTCCGCACAGGGGGTCATGGCTACACCTTC. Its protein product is CASSFRTGGHGYTF.

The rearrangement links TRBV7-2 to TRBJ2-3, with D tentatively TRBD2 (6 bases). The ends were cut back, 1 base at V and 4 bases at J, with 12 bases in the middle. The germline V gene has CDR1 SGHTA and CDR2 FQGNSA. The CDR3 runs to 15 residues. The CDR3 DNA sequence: TGTGCCAGCAGCTTAGGCGGGATGGGCCCAGATACGCAGTATTTT. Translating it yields CASSLGGMGPDTQYF.

CDR3 region: CASSPRGATYNEQFF. In DNA, the CDR3 is TGTGCCAGCAGCCCCCGCGGGGCCACCTACAATGAGCAGTTCTTC. The rearrangement links TRBV7-9 to TRBJ2-1; tentative D call: TRBD2 (6 bases). The length of the CDR3 is 15 residues. Germline lookup yields CDR1 SEHNR and CDR2 FQNEAQ (reference sequence). The V end lost 5 bases, the J end lost 2 bases, and 13 bases lay between the germline ends.

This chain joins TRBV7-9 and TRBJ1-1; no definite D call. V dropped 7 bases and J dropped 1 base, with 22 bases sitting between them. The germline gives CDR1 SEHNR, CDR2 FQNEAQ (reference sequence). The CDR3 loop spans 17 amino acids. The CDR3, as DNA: TGTGCCAGCATCCTCCCCCCAGGTCGGGTCTCGAACACTGAAGCTTTCTTT. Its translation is CASILPPGRVSNTEAFF.

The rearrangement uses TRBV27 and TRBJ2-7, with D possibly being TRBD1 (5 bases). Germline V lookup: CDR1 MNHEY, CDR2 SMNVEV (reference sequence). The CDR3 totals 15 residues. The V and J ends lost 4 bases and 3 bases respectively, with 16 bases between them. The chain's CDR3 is CASSSSQGWGYEQYF. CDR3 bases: TGTGCCAGCAGTTCGTCCCAGGGTTGGGGCTACGAGCAGTACTTC.

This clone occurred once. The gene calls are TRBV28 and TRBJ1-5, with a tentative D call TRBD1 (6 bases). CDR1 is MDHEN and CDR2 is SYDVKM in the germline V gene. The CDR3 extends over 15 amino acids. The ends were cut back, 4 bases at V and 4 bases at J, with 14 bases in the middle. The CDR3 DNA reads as TGTGCCAGCAGTTCCATACAGGGATATAATCAGCCCCAGCATTTT. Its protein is CASSSIQGYNQPQHF.

CDR3 sequence: CASSILRDRGNIRTEAFF. CDR3 in DNA: TGTGCCAGTAGTATCCTCCGGGACAGGGGGAATATCCGCACTGAAGCTTTCTTT. This chain joins TRBV19 and TRBJ1-1, with 11 bases lining up with TRBD1. The CDR3 runs 18 residues. Germline V gene sequence: CDR1 LNHDA, CDR2 SQIVND (reference sequence). V lost 3 bases and J lost 4; bases outside the gene matches: 13.

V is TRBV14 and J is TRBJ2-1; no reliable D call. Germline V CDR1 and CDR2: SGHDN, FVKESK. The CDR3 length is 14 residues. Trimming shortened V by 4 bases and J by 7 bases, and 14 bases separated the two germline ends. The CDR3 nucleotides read TGTGCCAGCAGCCTTGGGGTCCTCGGGAATGAGCAGTTCTTC. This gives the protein CASSLGVLGNEQFF. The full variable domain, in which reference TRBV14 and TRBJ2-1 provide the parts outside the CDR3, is EAGVTQFPSHSVIEKGQTVTLRCDPISGHDNLYWYRRVMGKEIKFLLHFVKESKQDESGMPNNRFLAERTGGTYSTLKVQPAELEDSGVYFCASSLGVLGNEQFFGPGTRLTVL.

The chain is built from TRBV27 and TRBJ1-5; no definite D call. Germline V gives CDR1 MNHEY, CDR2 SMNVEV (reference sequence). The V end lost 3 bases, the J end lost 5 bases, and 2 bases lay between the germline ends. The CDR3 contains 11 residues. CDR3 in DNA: TGTGCCAGCAGTTTCGATCAGCCCCAGCATTTT. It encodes CASSFDQPQHF.

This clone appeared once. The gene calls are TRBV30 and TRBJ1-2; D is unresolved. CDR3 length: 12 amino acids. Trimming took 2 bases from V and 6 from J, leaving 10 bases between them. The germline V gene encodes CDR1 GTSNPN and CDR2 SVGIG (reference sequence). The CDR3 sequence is CAWSWGIHGYTF. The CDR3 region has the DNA TGTGCCTGGAGTTGGGGAATCCATGGCTACACCTTC.

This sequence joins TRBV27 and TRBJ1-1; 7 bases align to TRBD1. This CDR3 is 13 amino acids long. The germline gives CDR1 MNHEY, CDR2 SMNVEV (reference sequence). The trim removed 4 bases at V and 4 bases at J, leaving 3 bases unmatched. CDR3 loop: CASSYNRGTEAFF. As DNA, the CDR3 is TGTGCCAGCAGTTACAACAGGGGCACTGAAGCTTTCTTT.

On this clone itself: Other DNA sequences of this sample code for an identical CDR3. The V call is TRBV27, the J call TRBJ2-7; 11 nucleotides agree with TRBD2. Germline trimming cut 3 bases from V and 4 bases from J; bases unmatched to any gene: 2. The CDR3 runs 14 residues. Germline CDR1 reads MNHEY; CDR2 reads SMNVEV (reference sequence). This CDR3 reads CASSFRTSGYEQYF. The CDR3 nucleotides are TGTGCCAGCAGTTTCCGGACTAGCGGGTACGAGCAGTACTTC.

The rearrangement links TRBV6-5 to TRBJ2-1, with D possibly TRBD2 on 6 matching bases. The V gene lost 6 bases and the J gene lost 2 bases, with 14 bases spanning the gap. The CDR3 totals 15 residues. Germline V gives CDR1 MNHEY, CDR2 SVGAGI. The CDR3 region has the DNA TGTGCCAGCAGCCGGTCCGGGACTCCCTACAATGAGCAGTTCTTC. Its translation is CASSRSGTPYNEQFF.

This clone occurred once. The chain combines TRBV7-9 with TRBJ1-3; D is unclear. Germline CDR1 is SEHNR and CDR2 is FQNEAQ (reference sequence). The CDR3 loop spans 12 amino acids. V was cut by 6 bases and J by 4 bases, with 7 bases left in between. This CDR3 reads CASRAGGNTIYF. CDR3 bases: TGTGCCAGCAGGGCGGGGGGAAACACCATATATTTT.

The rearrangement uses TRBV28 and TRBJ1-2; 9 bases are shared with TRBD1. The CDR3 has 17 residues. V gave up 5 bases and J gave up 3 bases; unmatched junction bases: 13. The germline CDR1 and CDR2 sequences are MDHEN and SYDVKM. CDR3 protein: CASSPDKEQGAYYGYTF. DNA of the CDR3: TGTGCCAGCAGTCCCGACAAAGAACAGGGGGCGTACTATGGCTACACCTTC.

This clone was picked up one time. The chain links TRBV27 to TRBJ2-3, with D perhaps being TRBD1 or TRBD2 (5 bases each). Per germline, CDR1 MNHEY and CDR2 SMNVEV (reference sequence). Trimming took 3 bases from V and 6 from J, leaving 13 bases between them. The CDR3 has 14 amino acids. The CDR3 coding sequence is TGTGCCAGCAGTTTGCTAGGGGAGCCGGATACGCAGTATTTT. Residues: CASSLLGEPDTQYF.

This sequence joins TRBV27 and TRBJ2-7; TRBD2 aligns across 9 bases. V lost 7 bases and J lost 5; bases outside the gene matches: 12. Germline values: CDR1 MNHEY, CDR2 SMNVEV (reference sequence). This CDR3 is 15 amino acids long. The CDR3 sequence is CASTISGSRPDEQYF. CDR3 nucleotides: TGTGCCAGCACTATTAGCGGGAGCCGTCCCGACGAGCAGTACTTC.

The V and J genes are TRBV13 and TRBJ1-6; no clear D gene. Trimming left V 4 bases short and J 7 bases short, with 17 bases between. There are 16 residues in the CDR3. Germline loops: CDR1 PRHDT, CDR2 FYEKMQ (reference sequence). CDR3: CASSSGARTWNSPLHF. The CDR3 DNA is TGTGCCAGCAGCTCAGGCGCCCGGACTTGGAATTCACCCCTCCACTTT.

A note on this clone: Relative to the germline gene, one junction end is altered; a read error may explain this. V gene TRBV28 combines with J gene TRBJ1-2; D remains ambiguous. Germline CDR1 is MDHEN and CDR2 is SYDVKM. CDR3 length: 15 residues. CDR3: CASSPRQELRALFAF. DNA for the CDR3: TGTGCCAGCAGTCCGCGCCAAGAGCTTCGGGCCCTCTTCGCCTTC.

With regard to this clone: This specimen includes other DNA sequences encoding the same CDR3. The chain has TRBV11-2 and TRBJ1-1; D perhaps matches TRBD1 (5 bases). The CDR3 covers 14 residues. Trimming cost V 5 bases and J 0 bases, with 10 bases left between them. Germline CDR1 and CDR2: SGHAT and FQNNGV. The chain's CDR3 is CASSPRQLNTEAFF. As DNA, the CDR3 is TGTGCCAGCAGCCCTAGACAGCTGAACACTGAAGCTTTCTTT.

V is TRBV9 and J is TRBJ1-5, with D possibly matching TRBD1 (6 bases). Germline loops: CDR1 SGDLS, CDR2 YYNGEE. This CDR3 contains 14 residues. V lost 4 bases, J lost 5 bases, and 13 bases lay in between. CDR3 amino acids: CASSIGGTDQPQHF. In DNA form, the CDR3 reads TGTGCCAGCAGCATAGGGGGAACAGATCAGCCCCAGCATTTT.

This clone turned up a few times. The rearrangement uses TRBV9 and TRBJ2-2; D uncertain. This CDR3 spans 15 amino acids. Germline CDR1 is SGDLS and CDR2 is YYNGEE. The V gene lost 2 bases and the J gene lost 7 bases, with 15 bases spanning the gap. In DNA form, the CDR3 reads TGTGCCAGCAGCGTTTCCGGAGTCGGCATCGGGGAGCTGTTTTTT. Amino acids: CASSVSGVGIGELFF.

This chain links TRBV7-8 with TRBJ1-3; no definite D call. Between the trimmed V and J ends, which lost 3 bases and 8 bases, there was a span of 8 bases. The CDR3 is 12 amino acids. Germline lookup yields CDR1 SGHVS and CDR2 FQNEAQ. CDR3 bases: TGTGCCAGCAGCTTTACGACCCACACCATATATTTT. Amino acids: CASSFTTHTIYF.

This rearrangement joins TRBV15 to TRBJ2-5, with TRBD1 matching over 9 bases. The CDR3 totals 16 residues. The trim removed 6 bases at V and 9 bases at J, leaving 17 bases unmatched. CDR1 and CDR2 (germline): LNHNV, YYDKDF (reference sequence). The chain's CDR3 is CATSKTGQGTNWAQYF. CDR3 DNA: TGTGCCACCAGTAAGACGGGACAGGGAACCAATTGGGCCCAGTACTTC.

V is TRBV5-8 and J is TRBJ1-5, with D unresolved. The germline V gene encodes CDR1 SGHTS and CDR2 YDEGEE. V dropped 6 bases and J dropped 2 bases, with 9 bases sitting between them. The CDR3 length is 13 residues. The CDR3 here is CASTVWGNQPQHF. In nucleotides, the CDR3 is TGTGCCAGCACCGTTTGGGGCAATCAGCCCCAGCATTTT. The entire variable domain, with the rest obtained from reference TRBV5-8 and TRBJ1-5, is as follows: EAGVTQSPTHLIKTRGQQATLRCSPISGHTSVYWYQQALGLGLQFLLWYDEGEERNRGNFPPRFSGRQFPNYSSELNVNALELEDSALYLCASTVWGNQPQHFGDGTRLSIL.

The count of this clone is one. The CDR3 DNA follows: TGTGCCAGCAGCCTCCGGGCCTACACCAATGAGCAGTTCTTC. Encoded protein: CASSLRAYTNEQFF. The chain recombines TRBV7-3 with TRBJ2-1; D uncertain. The CDR3 sequence is 14 residues long. The germline V gene has CDR1 SGHTA and CDR2 FQGTGA. Trimming took off 5 bases at V and 6 bases at J, with 14 bases between the two ends. Based on the CDR3 plus reference TRBV7-3 and TRBJ2-1, the full variable domain is GAGVSQTPSNKVTEKGKYVELRCDPISGHTALYWYRQSLGQGPEFLIYFQGTGAADDSGLPNDRFFAVRPEGSVSTLKIQRTERGDSAVYLCASSLRAYTNEQFFGPGTRLTVL.

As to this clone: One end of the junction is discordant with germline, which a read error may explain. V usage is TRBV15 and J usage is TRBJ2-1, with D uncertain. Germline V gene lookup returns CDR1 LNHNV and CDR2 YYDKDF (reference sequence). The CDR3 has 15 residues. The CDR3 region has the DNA TGTGCCACCAGCAGAGTCATAAGTCTCTACAATGAGCAATTCTTC. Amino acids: CATSRVISLYNEQFF.

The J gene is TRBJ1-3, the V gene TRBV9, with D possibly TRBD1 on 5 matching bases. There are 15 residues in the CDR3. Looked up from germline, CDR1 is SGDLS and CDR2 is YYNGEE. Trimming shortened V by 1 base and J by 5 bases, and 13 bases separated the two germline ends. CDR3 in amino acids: CASSVSGTGRNTIYF. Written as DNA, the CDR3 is TGTGCCAGCAGCGTATCCGGCACAGGCAGAAACACCATATATTTT.